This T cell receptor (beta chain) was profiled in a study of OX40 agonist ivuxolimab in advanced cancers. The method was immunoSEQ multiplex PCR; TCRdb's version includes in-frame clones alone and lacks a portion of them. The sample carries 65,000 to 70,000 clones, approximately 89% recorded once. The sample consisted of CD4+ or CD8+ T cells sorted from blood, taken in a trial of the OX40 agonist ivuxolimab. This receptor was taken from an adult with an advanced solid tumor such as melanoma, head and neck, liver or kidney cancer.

The CDR3: CASSYSPGDTEAFF. CDR3 bases: TGTGCCAGCAGTTACTCCCCGGGGGACACTGAAGCTTTCTTT. The chain uses TRBV6-5 and TRBJ1-1; TRBD1 might be the D (5 bases). The CDR3 totals 14 residues. Trimming shortened V by 0 bases and J by 3 bases, and 8 bases separated the two germline ends. Germline loops: CDR1 MNHEY, CDR2 SVGAGI.